The present TCR beta chain was sequenced within a study of CD8 T cells in Susac syndrome. Points from the study as a whole: In Susac patients, clonal expansion was not detected in CD4+ cells.

RNA totalling about 0.5 to 1 ug underwent reverse transcription with random hexamers. Across 54 Vbeta and 13 Jbeta, TCR beta CDR3 was amplified with immunoSEQ multiplex PCR. Using its own MiXCR run on the immunoSEQ multiplex PCR reads, TCRdb lists one record per CDR3 protein. Altogether 170,000 or so distinct CDR3 sequences are present, roughly 94% being singletons, with the ten largest covering 0.099%. Negative isolation yielded CD8+ and CD4+ T cells; FACS enriched TEMRA cells. Looked up from germline, CDR1 is MDHEN and CDR2 is SYDVKM. Trimming cost V 3 bases and J 6 bases, with 12 bases left between them. The CDR3 consists of 13 residues. Points on this clonotype: Its antigen remains unknown.

The sequence derives from a human donor with Susac syndrome. Specimen: CD4+ T cells from PBMCs. The chain joins TRBV28 to TRBJ2-7; TRBD2 might be the D (5 bases). For the CDR3, the DNA is TGTGCCAGCAGTTTGAATTTTCGGGGCGAGCAGTACTTC. This gives the protein CASSLNFRGEQYF.